The clone carrying this T cell receptor (beta chain) was recorded at least ten times. These data come from a study of T cells in Graves' hyperthyroidism and ophthalmopathy. What was amplified from RNA transcripts were TCR beta CDR3 regions. The HTBI primer set was used in a first-round RT-PCR of the TCR CDR3. TCRdb reprocessed the multiplex PCR reads via MiXCR and lists one record per CDR3 protein. The sample holds approximately 510,000 distinct CDR3 sequences, 46% seen once. The sequencing input was peripheral blood or thyroid tissue (not recorded which). This receptor was identified in an adult woman with Graves' disease, either hyperthyroidism or ophthalmopathy (not recorded which).

The CDR3 sequence is CASSPQGGGYTF. The DNA for the CDR3 is TGTGCCAGCAGCCCTCAGGGTGGGGGCTACACCTTC. The J gene is TRBJ1-2, the V gene TRBV2, with D perhaps TRBD1 (5 bases). V was pared by 6 bases and J by 8 bases, with 13 bases between. The germline V gene has CDR1 SNHLY and CDR2 FYNNEI. The CDR3 has 12 amino acids.